The 14 T cell receptor beta chains reported below all come from one sample, sequenced in a study of regulatory T cells. Study-level points and caveats: Hydrophobic residues at CDR3 positions 6 and 7 were enriched in conventional CD4+ T cells of CD3G-deficient patients.

These receptors have no known antigen. Primers: 52 TRBV forward and 13 TRBJ reverse. TCRdb's copy holds only in-frame clones and misses some; the assay was immunoSEQ multiplex PCR. The sample lists some 38,000 clones; about 89% were seen once. Sequencing used conventional CD4+ T cells sorted from blood. The receptors originated from a person under 35 with CD3G deficiency.

V and J are TRBV6-6 and TRBJ1-2, with no clear D. Germline-derived CDR1 and CDR2 are MNHNY and SVGAGI (reference sequence). The CDR3 sequence is 14 residues long. Trimming left V 7 bases short and J 2 bases short, with 14 bases between. The CDR3, as DNA: TGTGCCAGCAATCGGGCGTCAGGAAACTATGGCTACACCTTC. Protein sequence: CASNRASGNYGYTF.

The chain has TRBV6-1 and TRBJ2-3; possibly TRBD1 for D (6 bases). CDR3 length: 13 residues. Germline V gives CDR1 MNHNS, CDR2 SASEGT. With 6 bases removed from V and 5 bases from J, the gap between germline ends came to 12 bases. The CDR3 sequence is CASRNLGGDTQYF. The CDR3 DNA is TGTGCCAGCAGGAATCTAGGGGGAGATACGCAGTATTTT.

The CDR3 loop reads CASRGHRNYGYTF. CDR3 sequence (DNA): TGTGCCAGTCGGGGACACCGGAACTATGGCTACACCTTC. The chain carries TRBV6-1 and TRBJ1-2; D is perhaps TRBD1 (6 bases). Germline assignment: CDR1 MNHNS and CDR2 SASEGT. The CDR3 totals 13 residues. The V and J ends lost 9 bases and 2 bases respectively, with 13 bases between them.

The chain has TRBV10-1 and TRBJ2-1; no definite D call. Between the trimmed V and J ends, which lost 0 bases and 9 bases, there was a span of 6 bases. The CDR3 has 12 residues. CDR1 WNHNN and CDR2 SYGVQD come from the germline V gene (reference sequence). CDR3 in amino acids: CASSESGCEQFF. Here the CDR3 DNA reads TGCGCCAGCAGTGAGTCCGGGTGTGAGCAGTTCTTC.

The V gene is TRBV7-2, the J gene TRBJ1-2; the D gene is possibly TRBD1 (6 bases). The length of the CDR3 is 14 residues. Germline-derived CDR1 and CDR2 are SGHTA and FQGNSA. Between the trimmed V and J ends, which lost 1 base and 4 bases, there was a span of 10 bases. The CDR3 spells CASSLVGQIYGYTF. In DNA, the CDR3 is TGTGCCAGCAGCTTAGTCGGACAGATCTATGGCTACACCTTC.

V gene TRBV5-1 combines with J gene TRBJ2-2, with 9 bases identical to TRBD2. After removal of 3 bases from V and 0 bases from J, the junction contained 3 bases not matched to a gene. Germline CDR1 is SGHRS and CDR2 is YFSETQ. The CDR3 is made up of 16 amino acids. CDR3 DNA: TGCGCCAGCAGCTATAGCGGGAGCACGAACACCGGGGAGCTGTTTTTT. This codes for CASSYSGSTNTGELFF.

This clone has just one count. This chain joins TRBV6-5 and TRBJ1-5; D remains ambiguous. V lost 6 bases and J 3 bases, leaving 9 bases between the germline ends. The germline V gene has CDR1 MNHEY and CDR2 SVGAGI. The CDR3 length is 13 residues. In nucleotides, the CDR3 is TGTGCCAGCAGACCCGAGACCAATCAGCCCCAGCATTTT. It yields the protein CASRPETNQPQHF.

This sequence joins TRBV5-1 and TRBJ1-1, with 8 bases aligning to TRBD1. CDR3 length equals 13 residues. V dropped 0 bases and J dropped 6; count of bases not matched to a gene: 1. Germline V lookup: CDR1 SGHRS, CDR2 YFSETQ. The CDR3 nucleotides read TGCGCCAGCAGCTTGGGACAGGGGTCTGAAGCTTTCTTT. This codes for CASSLGQGSEAFF.

V and J are TRBV5-1 and TRBJ1-1; D is perhaps TRBD1 (5 bases). Trimming left V 0 bases short and J 4 bases short, with 10 bases between. CDR1 and CDR2 from the germline V gene are SGHRS and YFSETQ. The CDR3 has 14 amino acids. CDR3 in amino acids: CASSLGGASTEAFF. The CDR3 nucleotides read TGCGCCAGCAGCTTGGGAGGGGCGAGCACTGAAGCTTTCTTT.

The chain couples TRBV11-2 to TRBJ2-2; 7 nucleotides align to TRBD2. Germline loops: CDR1 SGHAT, CDR2 FQNNGV. The CDR3 covers 16 residues. V dropped 4 bases and J dropped 1; count of bases not matched to a gene: 6. CDR3: CASSSLSGGNTGELFF. The CDR3 DNA follows: TGTGCCAGCAGCTCCCTTTCGGGAGGGAACACCGGGGAGCTGTTTTTT. Using reference TRBV11-2 and TRBJ2-2 for the parts outside the CDR3, the full variable domain is EAGVAQSPRYKIIEKRQSVAFWCNPISGHATLYWYQQILGQGPKLLIQFQNNGVVDDSQLPKDRFSAERLKGVDSTLKIQPAKLEDSAVYLCASSSLSGGNTGELFFGEGSRLTVL.

On this clone itself: Being one base from a much bigger clone, this may be a read error. The rearrangement joins TRBV6-1 to TRBJ1-1, with D unclear. This CDR3 is built from 11 residues. Per germline, CDR1 MNHNS and CDR2 SASEGT. V lost 6 bases, J lost 1 base, and 3 bases lay in between. The DNA of the CDR3 is TGTGCCAGCAGGGGGAACACTGAAGCTTTCTTT. Its protein product is CASRGNTEAFF.

The chain recombines TRBV7-9 with TRBJ2-5; 13 bases are shared with TRBD2. CDR1 SEHNR and CDR2 FQNEAQ come from the germline V gene (reference sequence). The CDR3 extends over 17 amino acids. Trimming cost V 4 bases and J 2 bases; bases outside gene matches: 7. The CDR3: CASSSGLAGALQETQYF. The CDR3, as DNA: TGTGCCAGCAGCTCCGGACTAGCGGGGGCCCTACAAGAGACCCAGTACTTC. The full variable domain, in which reference TRBV7-9 and TRBJ2-5 provide the parts outside the CDR3, is DTGVSQNPRHKITKRGQNVTFRCDPISEHNRLYWYRQTLGQGPEFLTYFQNEAQLEKSRLLSDRFSAERPKGSFSTLEIQRTEQGDSAMYLCASSSGLAGALQETQYFGPGTRLLVL.

The chain couples TRBV19 to TRBJ2-1; TRBD1 agrees at 7 bases. Germline V gene sequence: CDR1 LNHDA, CDR2 SQIVND (reference sequence). The V segment lost 4 bases and the J segment 2 bases; nucleotides outside the gene matches: 5. CDR3 length: 15 amino acids. CDR3 region: CASSTDRRPYNEQFF. The CDR3 DNA sequence: TGTGCCAGTAGTACGGACAGGAGGCCCTACAATGAGCAGTTCTTC.

The chain recombines TRBV5-1 with TRBJ2-6, with TRBD1 identical over 7 bases. From germline, CDR1 is SGHRS and CDR2 YFSETQ. The junction had 2 bases not matched to a gene; V was cut back by 4 bases and J by 1 base. CDR3 length: 15 amino acids. CDR3 region: CASSPRGSGANVLTF. In nucleotides, the CDR3 is TGCGCCAGCAGCCCCAGGGGGTCTGGGGCCAACGTCCTGACTTTC.